The rows below give T cell receptor beta chains drawn from one sample of a study of regulatory T cells in long-lasting Graves disease. MiXCR was run by TCRdb on the multiplex PCR reads, yielding one entry per CDR3 protein. The sample records 620,000 or so distinct CDR3 sequences, roughly 15% being singletons. These data also formed part of another study, on T cells in Graves' hyperthyroidism and ophthalmopathy.

Source: peripheral blood mononuclear cells (PBMCs), taken at new diagnosis, from a patient treated with antithyroid drugs. The receptor set was obtained from a woman aged 30 to 39 with Graves disease. Both conserved end residues are part of each CDR3. Fields, in order: D gene, V gene, clone size, J gene, CDR3 protein, CDR3 DNA. D genes are given only for firm matches. Clone size is not always given. Where it is, it says once, few, many or a class for expanded clones.

TRBD2	TRBV13	many	TRBJ2-1	CASSRGGTYNEQFF	TGTGCCAGCAGTCGCGGGGGAACCTACAATGAGCAGTTCTTC
-	TRBV10-1	many	TRBJ1-1	CASSEPGLNTEAFF	TGCGCCAGCAGTGAGCCAGGTCTGAACACTGAAGCTTTCTTT
TRBD2	TRBV2	-	TRBJ2-3	CANSQRGNQAGISTDTQYF	TGTGCCAACTCCCAACGGGGGAATCAAGCGGGAATTAGCACAGATACGCAGTATTTT
-	TRBV30	many	TRBJ1-1	CAWSSQLNTEAFF	TGTGCCTGGAGTTCGCAGCTGAACACTGAAGCTTTCTTT
-	TRBV28	many	TRBJ1-2	CASSPTIVGPNYGYTF	TGTGCCAGCAGTCCGACGATCGTCGGCCCTAACTATGGCTACACCTTC
TRBD1	TRBV28	many	TRBJ2-7	CASSPGTGNRQYF	TGTGCCAGCAGTCCGGGGACAGGTAATCGGCAGTACTTC
TRBD2	TRBV11-2	few	TRBJ2-2	CASSSPQAGGNTGELFF	TGTGCCAGCAGCTCCCCCCAGGCGGGAGGAAATACCGGGGAGCTGTTTTTT
-	TRBV20-1	many	TRBJ1-1	CSARQDGNTEAFF	TGCAGTGCTCGACAGGACGGGAACACTGAAGCTTTCTTT
TRBD1	TRBV5-1	-	TRBJ1-1	CASSLGPGQGAFNTEAFF	TGCGCCAGCAGCTTGGGCCCGGGACAGGGGGCTTTCAACACTGAAGCTTTCTTT
TRBD2	TRBV6-5	many	TRBJ2-7	CASSYASGLYEQYF	TGTGCCAGCAGTTACGCTAGCGGGCTGTACGAGCAGTACTTC
TRBD2	TRBV20-1	-	TRBJ2-1	CSALVSGSENEQFF	TGCAGTGCCCTAGTTAGCGGGAGTGAAAATGAGCAGTTCTTC
TRBD1	TRBV20-1	many	TRBJ1-1	CSAREGGSNTEAFF	TGCAGTGCTAGAGAAGGGGGCAGTAACACTGAAGCTTTCTTT
-	TRBV2	few	TRBJ1-3	CASSEAGGFLSGNTIYF	TGTGCCAGCAGTGAAGCGGGAGGTTTCCTCTCTGGAAACACCATATATTTT
-	TRBV20-1	few	TRBJ1-4	CSARPNTGQTPLFF	TGCAGTGCTAGACCAAACACCGGACAAACCCCCCTGTTTTTT
-	TRBV6-1	-	TRBJ1-1	CASTRRGYQAFF	TGTGCCAGCACCCGGAGGGGGTACCAAGCTTTCTTT
TRBD2	TRBV11-2	many	TRBJ2-1	CASSPLAGLAQFF	TGTGCCAGCAGCCCATTAGCGGGATTGGCCCAGTTCTTC
-	TRBV5-1	-	TRBJ2-5	CASSKTNNQETQYF	TGCGCCAGCAGCAAGACTAACAACCAAGAGACCCAGTACTTC
-	TRBV30	-	TRBJ1-1	CAWSVTGDSPREAFF	TGTGCCTGGAGTGTAACGGGAGACAGCCCTCGTGAAGCTTTCTTT
-	TRBV20-1	few	TRBJ1-5	CSARGTLDQPQHF	TGCAGTGCTAGGGGCACCCTTGATCAGCCCCAGCATTTT
-	TRBV20-1	-	TRBJ2-7	CSASQAETLGEQYF	TGCAGTGCTAGTCAGGCCGAGACTTTGGGGGAGCAGTACTTC
TRBD1	TRBV28	many	TRBJ1-6	CASSFLTGVSSPLHF	TGTGCCAGCAGTTTTTTGACAGGGGTGAGCTCACCCCTCCACTTT
-	TRBV20-1	-	TRBJ2-3	CSARDLFSNADTQYF	TGCAGTGCTAGAGATCTATTCTCGAACGCAGATACGCAGTATTTT
-	TRBV7-9	many	TRBJ1-6	CASDPQEVSPLHF	TGTGCCAGCGATCCACAGGAGGTTTCACCCCTCCACTTT
-	TRBV5-1	many	TRBJ2-7	CASSNTGVEQYF	TGCGCCAGCAGCAACACTGGGGTCGAGCAGTACTTC
-	TRBV7-8	many	TRBJ2-5	CASSWVVETQYF	TGTGCCAGCAGCTGGGTGGTGGAGACCCAGTACTTC
TRBD1	TRBV18	-	TRBJ2-3	CASSPVQGNTDTQYF	TGTGCCAGCTCACCCGTACAGGGGAACACAGATACGCAGTATTTT
-	TRBV27	-	TRBJ1-2	CASTKSDRFGESYTF	TGTGCCAGCACGAAAAGCGACAGGTTTGGCGAAAGCTACACCTTC
-	TRBV20-1	-	TRBJ1-3	CSAGGLRRDTIYF	TGCAGTGCTGGAGGACTGCGCCGGGACACCATATATTTT
-	TRBV7-9	few	TRBJ1-3	CASSLYRSYRSSGNTIYF	TGTGCCAGCAGCTTATACAGGTCGTACAGGTCCAGCGGAAACACCATATATTTT
-	TRBV6-1	many	TRBJ1-2	CASSERHGYTF	TGTGCCAGCAGTGAGAGACATGGCTACACCTTC
TRBD1	TRBV4-1	-	TRBJ1-1	CASSQGTRGFVTEAFF	TGTGCCAGCAGCCAAGGGACCAGGGGGTTTGTCACTGAAGCTTTCTTT
TRBD1	TRBV6-1	few	TRBJ2-2	CATSSGGHSGELFF	TGTGCCACTTCATCAGGGGGACACTCCGGGGAGCTGTTTTTT
-	TRBV2	-	TRBJ2-3	CASRATGTDTQYF	TGTGCCAGCAGAGCGACTGGCACAGATACGCAGTATTTT